This T cell receptor (beta chain) was observed in a study of vaccination effects on CD4 cells after COVID-19. Trimming cost V 4 bases and J 6 bases, with 13 bases left between them. Per germline, CDR1 LGHDT and CDR2 YNNKEL (reference sequence). This CDR3 has 15 amino acids. This clone was seen more than once but under ten times. Its antigen remains unidentified. Before any sequencing was done, the ViraFEST assay used viral peptide pools to expand antigen-specific CD4+ T cells. CD4+ T cells were isolated after approximately 10 days of culture. Nobody among the vaccine recipients had prior SARS-CoV-2 infection (nucleocapsid antibodies were negative). Assay used: immunoSEQ multiplex PCR; TCRdb lists only in-frame clones, some missing. Among about 38,000 clones listed, 70% were seen once.

The rearrangement links TRBV3-1 (or the pseudogene TRBV3-2) to TRBJ1-6, with TRBD1 as a possible D gene (5 bases). The sequencing here drew on CD4+ T cells from PBMCs cultured with SARS-CoV-2 spike peptides, taken before COVID-19 vaccination. This TCR derives from a human donor who received a COVID-19 vaccine. The CDR3, as DNA: TGTGCCAGCAGCCGCGGGACGGACCTTAATTCACCCCTCCACTTT. Translation gives CASSRGTDLNSPLHF.